This passage covers 9 T cell receptor beta chains from one sample sequenced in a study of beta chain features in type 1 diabetes. The isolated RNA, all of it, was reverse transcribed, so expressed TCRB transcripts were what got sequenced. The assay was immunoSEQ multiplex PCR, and TCRdb's table has in-frame clones only and misses some. This table has hundreds of thousands of clones, approximately 28% appearing once. Sequencing input: naive CD4+ T cells from blood. The receptors were sampled from a man between 18 and 35 years old in good health.

The V gene is TRBV5-4, the J gene TRBJ2-1; possibly TRBD2 for D (7 bases). Trimming stripped 6 bases from V and 5 bases from J, with 24 bases between. From germline, CDR1 is SGHNT and CDR2 YYREEE (reference sequence). The CDR3 runs to 17 residues. The CDR3 spells CASTGEGRVGHNNEQFF. The CDR3 bases are TGTGCCAGCACAGGGGAGGGCCGGGTTGGCCACAACAATGAGCAGTTCTTC.

This sequence joins TRBV4-1 and TRBJ1-2; the D gene is possibly TRBD1 (6 bases). V was cut by 3 bases and J by 4 bases, with 12 bases left in between. Germline loops: CDR1 MGHRA, CDR2 YSYEKL. The CDR3 extends over 14 amino acids. CDR3 bases: TGCGCCAGCAGCCACGGACAGCAACTCTATGGCTACACCTTC. It translates to CASSHGQQLYGYTF.

This clone showed up just a few times. This chain links TRBV2 with TRBJ2-7; 7 bases are a match to TRBD1. The V gene end was trimmed by 6 bases and the J gene end by 7 bases; junction bases not matched to a gene: 12. The CDR3 loop spans 14 amino acids. CDR1 and CDR2 from the germline V gene are SNHLY and FYNNEI. CDR3 region: CASSPGQVQGEQYF. Here the CDR3 DNA reads TGTGCCAGCAGCCCAGGACAGGTTCAAGGGGAGCAGTACTTC.

This clone has only a few counts. This chain links TRBV21-1 with TRBJ2-7; no check of the table's D call, TRBD1, against the DNA was made. TRBV21-1 is assigned pseudogene status. The CDR3 sequence is 11 residues long. CDR3 DNA: TGTGCCAGCCACAGGGGCTACGAGCAGTACTTC. Its protein is CASHRGYEQYF.

V usage is TRBV29-1 and J usage is TRBJ1-4, with D possibly TRBD1 on 5 matching bases. Germline V CDR1 and CDR2: SQVTM, ANQGSEA. The CDR3 has 13 residues. Trimming removed 5 bases from V and 8 bases from J, with 15 bases in between. CDR3 amino acids: CSVSGTVAEKLFF. Written as DNA, the CDR3 is TGCAGCGTTTCCGGGACGGTGGCAGAAAAACTGTTTTTT.

This chain links TRBV30 with TRBJ2-5; D is unclear. CDR1 and CDR2 (germline): GTSNPN, SVGIG (reference sequence). The CDR3 sequence is 12 residues long. The V end lost 8 bases, the J end lost 0 bases, and 10 bases lay between the germline ends. The CDR3 DNA reads as TGTGCCACGGACGTTCACCAAGAGACCCAGTACTTC. This encodes CATDVHQETQYF. Full variable domain (remainder filled in from reference TRBV30 and TRBJ2-5): SQTIHQWPATLVQPVGSPLSLECTVEGTSNPNLYWYRQAAGRGLQLLFYSVGIGQISSEVPQNLSASRPQDRQFILSSKKLLLSDSGFYLCATDVHQETQYFGPGTRLLVL.

The chain uses TRBV9 and TRBJ1-4; D may be TRBD1 (5 bases). The V gene's germline CDR1 is SGDLS and CDR2 YYNGEE. Trimming left V 0 bases short and J 8 bases short, with 11 bases between. The CDR3 covers 14 residues. The CDR3 protein is CASSVGPRDEKLFF. In DNA, the CDR3 is TGTGCCAGCAGCGTAGGGCCTCGGGACGAAAAACTGTTTTTT.

The CDR3 is CAGSRDNYNEQFF. DNA of the CDR3: TGTGCCGGCTCCCGGGACAACTACAATGAGCAGTTCTTC. The chain has TRBV2 and TRBJ2-1, with D maybe TRBD1 (6 bases). Per germline, CDR1 SNHLY and CDR2 FYNNEI. Trimming cost V 11 bases and J 3 bases, with 14 bases left between them. This CDR3 has 13 residues. Variable domain in full (rest from reference TRBV2 and TRBJ2-1): EPEVTQTPSHQVTQMGQEVILRCVPISNHLYFYWYRQILGQKVEFLVSFYNNEISEKSEIFDDQFSVERPDGSNFTLKIRSTKLEDSAMYFCAGSRDNYNEQFFGPGTRLTVL.

The V and J genes are TRBV30 and TRBJ2-6; D is perhaps TRBD1 (6 bases). Germline V gene lookup returns CDR1 GTSNPN and CDR2 SVGIG (reference sequence). Trimming removed 1 base at V and 0 bases at J, with 10 bases between. The CDR3 has 16 residues. The CDR3 DNA reads as TGTGCCTGGAGTGAACAGGGCCTCTCTGGGGCCAACGTCCTGACTTTC. Its translation: CAWSEQGLSGANVLTF. The entire variable domain, with the rest obtained from reference TRBV30 and TRBJ2-6, is as follows: SQTIHQWPATLVQPVGSPLSLECTVEGTSNPNLYWYRQAAGRGLQLLFYSVGIGQISSEVPQNLSASRPQDRQFILSSKKLLLSDSGFYLCAWSEQGLSGANVLTFGAGSRLTVL.